This TCR beta chain was obtained from a study of T-cell reconstitution after alpha-beta-depleted transplantation in children. Overall study results and limits: T cells produced anew were the main source of T-cell counts and diversity one year after transplant. The high TCRbeta diversity at day 60 in some patients came from surviving recipient T cells and thymic progenitors.

In its sample, this clonotype was seen a few times. The antigen remains undetermined. The CDR3 sequence is 17 residues long. V lost 0 bases and J 3 bases, leaving 13 bases between the germline ends. CDR1 and CDR2 from the germline V gene are SGDLS and YYNGEE. It was with unique molecular identifiers that the TCRbeta library was prepared. TCRdb reprocessed the PCR reads via MiXCR and lists one record per CDR3 protein. Among about 500,000 distinct CDR3 sequences, 9.5% to 12% were seen once, and the ten largest hold 12% to 15%. This TCR came from a female patient aged 2 to 10 who had a stem cell transplant for aplastic anemia, so the T cells may come from the graft donor. Here the sequenced sample was PBMCs, mostly from graft donor cells, taken 180 days after TCRalphabeta/CD19-depleted stem cell transplant. V is TRBV9 and J is TRBJ2-6; D is unresolved. The CDR3 nucleotides are TGTGCCAGCAGCGTAGATTTTAGGTTCTATGGGGCCAACGTCCTGACTTTC. Encoded protein: CASSVDFRFYGANVLTF. Filled out from reference TRBV9 and TRBJ2-6, the complete variable domain reads DSGVTQTPKHLITATGQRVTLRCSPRSGDLSVYWYQQSLDQGLQFLIQYYNGEERAKGNILERFSAQQFPDLHSELNLSSLELGDSALYFCASSVDFRFYGANVLTFGAGSRLTVL.